This TCR beta chain stems from a study of shared clonotypes between healthy human individuals. This clone has just one count. The antigen is undetermined. Additional DNA sequences in this sample encode the identical CDR3. Germline CDR1 and CDR2: SQVTM and ANQGSEA. The V gene lost 6 bases and the J gene lost 0 bases, with 8 bases spanning the gap. The CDR3 is 12 amino acids. Sequencing used immunoSEQ multiplex PCR; TCRdb keeps in-frame clones, though not all of them. This table has 2 million to 3 million clones, around 90% appearing once. Study observations and caveats: Naive subsets tended to show greater estimated richness than memory subsets.

The sample comprised naive CD4+ T cells sorted from blood. Subset defined: CD45RA+ positively selected. This TCR came from a young man in good health. V usage is TRBV29-1 and J usage is TRBJ1-1; TRBD1 might be the D (5 bases). The CDR3 DNA reads as TGCAGCGTGGGACGGATGAACACTGAAGCTTTCTTT. Translated: CSVGRMNTEAFF.